These 28 T cell receptor beta chains came from one sample sequenced in a study of early T cells in non-severe SARS-CoV-2 infection. TCRdb re-called the 5' RACE reads with MiXCR, one entry per CDR3 protein. This table holds just over 70,000 distinct CDR3 sequences, around 13% found once. The specimen sequenced was whole blood. The receptors originated from an adult who was a healthcare worker with PCR-confirmed SARS-CoV-2 infection or an uninfected control (not recorded which).

This clonotype was recorded many times. The CDR3 sequence: CAWMRGEGYTF. CDR3 sequence (DNA): TGTGCCTGGATGCGGGGAGAAGGCTACACCTTC. The chain joins TRBV30 to TRBJ1-2; D is unresolved. Deletions cut 4 bases from V and 8 bases from J, with 11 bases between. The CDR3 totals 11 residues. CDR1 GTSNPN and CDR2 SVGIG come from the germline V gene (reference sequence).

This clonotype was picked up many times. This chain connects TRBV11-2 to TRBJ2-4; D might be TRBD1 or TRBD2, each matching 5 bases. This CDR3 spans 17 amino acids. Trimming removed 5 bases from V and 0 bases from J, with 17 bases in between. Germline CDR1 SGHAT, CDR2 FQNNGV. CDR3 sequence: CASSRLGVTLAKNIQYF. For the CDR3, the DNA is TGTGCCAGCAGCCGCCTGGGGGTTACCCTAGCCAAAAACATTCAGTACTTC. Filled out from reference TRBV11-2 and TRBJ2-4, the complete variable domain reads EAGVAQSPRYKIIEKRQSVAFWCNPISGHATLYWYQQILGQGPKLLIQFQNNGVVDDSQLPKDRFSAERLKGVDSTLKIQPAKLEDSAVYLCASSRLGVTLAKNIQYFGAGTRLSVL.

This clonotype was seen repeatedly, ten times or more. The gene calls are TRBV12-3 or TRBV12-4 and TRBJ2-5; the D gene is possibly TRBD2 (5 bases). CDR3 length: 13 residues. Trimming removed 1 base from V and 5 bases from J, with 8 bases in between. The CDR3 nucleotides read TGTGCCAGCAGTTTAGGTCGAGGGGAGACCCAGTACTTC. The encoded protein is CASSLGRGETQYF.

J is TRBJ2-3 and V is TRBV3-1; TRBD2 matches at 8 bases. The germline CDR1 and CDR2 sequences are LGHDT and YNNKEL (reference sequence). V shed 0 bases and J 2 bases; nucleotides not matched to a gene: 16. This CDR3 has 20 amino acids. This chain's CDR3 is CASSQDLPQALAAFTDTQYF. DNA for the CDR3: TGTGCCAGCAGCCAAGATCTGCCCCAGGCACTAGCGGCCTTCACAGATACGCAGTATTTT.

This clonotype was counted once. The chain carries TRBV12-3 or TRBV12-4 and TRBJ1-1; D is unclear. V was trimmed by 6 bases and J by 0 bases, leaving 11 bases between them. The CDR3 extends over 14 amino acids. The CDR3 DNA follows: TGTGCCAGCAGCACCTCCGCCTTGAACACTGAAGCTTTCTTT. Translating gives CASSTSALNTEAFF.

This clonotype was observed many times. The rearrangement links TRBV10-2 to TRBJ2-2; 8 bases line up with TRBD1. This CDR3 contains 14 residues. The germline CDR1 and CDR2 sequences are WSHSY and SAAADI. After removal of 2 bases from V and 6 bases from J, the junction contained 2 bases not matched to a gene. CDR3 in amino acids: CASSEGQGSGELFF. CDR3 coding DNA: TGCGCCAGCAGTGAGGGACAGGGATCCGGGGAGCTGTTTTTT.

This clonotype was recorded a few times. This chain uses TRBV28 with TRBJ1-1; 8 nucleotides line up with TRBD1. Germline loops: CDR1 MDHEN, CDR2 SYDVKM. The length of the CDR3 is 16 residues. The V gene end was trimmed by 7 bases and the J gene end by 5 bases; junction bases not matched to a gene: 15. The CDR3 DNA reads TGTGCCAGCATCCCATACAAAGGACAGGGAGGAACTGAAGCTTTCTTT. The encoded protein is CASIPYKGQGGTEAFF.

As for this clonotype: A read error may explain this, as a much larger clone is one base away. The chain carries TRBV2 and TRBJ1-4; no firm D call. CDR1 SNHLY and CDR2 FYNNEI come from the germline V gene. Deletions cut 8 bases from V and 3 bases from J, with 13 bases between. This CDR3 is 14 amino acids long. CDR3 sequence (DNA): TGTGCCAGCCTCGTATGGGGATCTAATGAAAAACTGTTTTTT. This translates into CASLVWGSNEKLFF.

This clonotype was found many times. The rearrangement uses TRBV20-1 and TRBJ2-3, with 11 positions matching TRBD2. From germline, CDR1 is DFQATT and CDR2 SNEGSKA (reference sequence). V was clipped by 0 bases and J by 2 bases; unmatched bases: 7. The CDR3 has 17 amino acids. CDR3 nucleotides: TGCAGTGCTAGAGATTTGAGACTAGCGGGGACCACAGATACGCAGTATTTT. Translating it yields CSARDLRLAGTTDTQYF.

This clonotype was recorded at least ten times. The rearrangement joins TRBV29-1 to TRBJ2-1; D is possibly TRBD2 (5 bases). The CDR3 is made up of 12 amino acids. V dropped 3 bases and J dropped 4 bases, with 7 bases sitting between them. Per the germline V gene, CDR1 is SQVTM and CDR2 is ANQGSEA. The CDR3 here is CSVERTYNEQFF. For the CDR3, the DNA is TGCAGCGTTGAGAGGACTTACAATGAGCAGTTCTTC.

Ten or more counts support this clonotype. The rearrangement links TRBV24-1 to TRBJ2-4, with 7 bases aligning to TRBD1. Trimming removed 4 bases from V and 1 base from J; junction bases left unmatched: 3. Germline CDR1 is KGHDR and CDR2 is SFDVKD. CDR3 length: 15 amino acids. The CDR3 is CATSELQGAKNIQYF. DNA for the CDR3: TGTGCCACCAGTGAGTTACAGGGGGCCAAAAACATTCAGTACTTC.

This clonotype was counted a single time. The chain is built from TRBV6-6 and TRBJ2-5, with a weak D call TRBD2 (5 bases). The CDR3 consists of 12 residues. V was pared by 6 bases and J by 5 bases, with 10 bases between. The germline gives CDR1 MNHNY, CDR2 SVGAGI (reference sequence). This CDR3 is CASSRSAETQYF. The CDR3 bases are TGTGCCAGCAGCCGTAGCGCTGAGACCCAGTACTTC.

This clonotype was found many times. This chain links TRBV7-2 with TRBJ2-1, with 7 bases matching TRBD1. Per the germline V gene, CDR1 is SGHTA and CDR2 is FQGNSA. Trimming took 4 bases from V and 4 from J; bases not matched to a gene: 7. This CDR3 region has 15 residues. The CDR3 coding sequence is TGTGCCAGCAGCTCCGACAGGGCGAGTTACAATGAGCAGTTCTTC. It is translated as CASSSDRASYNEQFF. Full variable domain (remainder filled in from reference TRBV7-2 and TRBJ2-1): GAGVSQSPSNKVTEKGKDVELRCDPISGHTALYWYRQSLGQGLEFLIYFQGNSAPDKSGLPSDRFSAERTGGSVSTLTIQRTQQEDSAVYLCASSSDRASYNEQFFGPGTRLTVL.

This clonotype was observed many times. The chain couples TRBV12-3 or TRBV12-4 to TRBJ2-3; 7 positions agree with TRBD2. Trimming took 0 bases from V and 3 from J; bases not matched to a gene: 6. CDR3 length: 16 amino acids. The CDR3 bases are TGTGCCAGCAGTTTAGCGCAGACTAGCTGGACAGATACGCAGTATTTT. Translated: CASSLAQTSWTDTQYF.

This clonotype was seen repeatedly, ten times or more. This sequence joins TRBV20-1 and TRBJ1-2; 7 positions agree with TRBD1. After removal of 4 bases from V and 7 bases from J, the junction contained 9 bases not matched to a gene. There are 13 residues in the CDR3. Germline CDR1 is DFQATT and CDR2 is SNEGSKA (reference sequence). In nucleotides, the CDR3 is TGCAGTGCTACTACAGGGGCAGAAAGTGGCTACACCTTC. Protein sequence: CSATTGAESGYTF.

Turning to this clonotype: This may be a read error, as it is one base from a much larger clone. This chain joins TRBV27 and TRBJ2-1; D is possibly TRBD1 (5 bases). The germline gives CDR1 MNHEY, CDR2 SMNVEV (reference sequence). This CDR3 is built from 10 residues. CDR3 in amino acids: CVTNYREQFF. The CDR3 coding sequence is TGTGTCACCAACTACAGGGAGCAGTTCTTC.

This clonotype occurred many times. This chain uses TRBV10-3 with TRBJ2-7; D perhaps matches TRBD2 (6 bases). The CDR3 has 15 amino acids. Germline CDR1 is ENHRY and CDR2 is SYGVKD. V dropped 0 bases and J dropped 3 bases, with 12 bases sitting between them. The CDR3 reads CAISESAPGVYEQYF. The CDR3 DNA reads as TGTGCCATCAGTGAGTCAGCCCCGGGAGTCTACGAGCAGTACTTC.

Many counts were recorded for this clonotype. The V gene is TRBV2, the J gene TRBJ1-1; 9 nucleotides line up with TRBD1. The CDR3 runs 16 residues. Germline lookup yields CDR1 SNHLY and CDR2 FYNNEI. V lost 5 bases, J lost 1 base, and 8 bases stayed unmatched. The CDR3 here is CASSTGTGKWNTEAFF. CDR3 sequence (DNA): TGTGCCAGCAGTACCGGGACAGGGAAATGGAACACTGAAGCTTTCTTT.

Many counts were recorded for this clonotype. The V call is TRBV12-3 or TRBV12-4, the J call TRBJ1-6; 7 bases line up with TRBD1. V lost 6 bases and J lost 8; bases outside the gene matches: 10. This CDR3 has 15 residues. The CDR3 here is CASSAATGVDSPLHF. CDR3 in DNA: TGTGCCAGCAGCGCAGCAACAGGGGTTGATTCACCCCTCCACTTT.

This clonotype was seen many times. The chain is built from TRBV5-1 and TRBJ2-2; TRBD2 aligns across 14 bases. The CDR3 loop spans 17 amino acids. Trimming cost V 3 bases and J 1 base; bases outside gene matches: 2. The germline V gene encodes CDR1 SGHRS and CDR2 YFSETQ. The CDR3 nucleotides are TGCGCCAGCAGCTGGGGACTAGCGGGAGTGAACACCGGGGAGCTGTTTTTT. Its protein is CASSWGLAGVNTGELFF.

This clonotype has a count of ten or more. This sequence joins TRBV20-1 and TRBJ2-7; 14 nucleotides align to TRBD2. Germline loops: CDR1 DFQATT, CDR2 SNEGSKA (reference sequence). With 4 bases clipped from V and 4 bases from J, the junction kept 6 bases outside the gene matches. The CDR3 loop spans 15 amino acids. The DNA of the CDR3 is TGCAGTGCTATTCCGGGACTAGCGGGAGTATACGAGCAGTACTTC. Protein product: CSAIPGLAGVYEQYF.

This clonotype was seen ten or more times. V gene TRBV14 combines with J gene TRBJ2-2, with D possibly being TRBD1 or TRBD2 (5 bases each). Trimming took 5 bases from V and 0 from J, leaving 16 bases between them. The CDR3 loop spans 17 amino acids. From germline, CDR1 is SGHDN and CDR2 FVKESK. The CDR3 DNA is TGTGCCAGCAGCATTAGCACCGGGACGTCGAACACCGGGGAGCTGTTTTTT. Its protein product is CASSISTGTSNTGELFF.

The CDR3 is CATDFSGVYEQYF. As DNA, the CDR3 is TGTGCCACGGATTTCTCAGGGGTCTACGAGCAGTACTTC. This chain uses TRBV30 with TRBJ2-7; tentative D call: TRBD1 (6 bases). The CDR3 has 13 residues. Per the germline V gene, CDR1 is GTSNPN and CDR2 is SVGIG (reference sequence). V shed 8 bases and J shed 3 bases, with 17 bases lying between them.

Many counts were recorded for this clonotype. The genes are TRBV29-1 and TRBJ2-3; unclear D gene. The CDR3 spans 11 residues. The V and J ends lost 6 bases and 2 bases respectively, with 6 bases between them. Germline CDR1 SQVTM, CDR2 ANQGSEA. In DNA, the CDR3 is TGCAGCGTCAGGCCCACAGATACGCAGTATTTT. Protein sequence: CSVRPTDTQYF.

This clonotype has just a few counts. The V call is TRBV28, the J call TRBJ1-1; TRBD1 agrees at 8 bases. This CDR3 is 15 amino acids long. Germline V gene sequence: CDR1 MDHEN, CDR2 SYDVKM. After removal of 2 bases from V and 3 bases from J, the junction contained 5 bases not matched to a gene. The CDR3 DNA reads as TGTGCCAGCAGTTTACCCCAGGGGGCTGACACTGAAGCTTTCTTT. Translated, it gives CASSLPQGADTEAFF.

This clonotype was observed many times. The CDR3 reads CASSFPGQGEVYEQYF. The CDR3 region has the DNA TGTGCCAGCAGCTTCCCCGGACAGGGGGAAGTCTACGAGCAGTACTTC. The chain combines TRBV7-2 with TRBJ2-7, with TRBD1 matching 10 bases. This CDR3 comprises 16 residues. Germline-derived CDR1 and CDR2 are SGHTA and FQGNSA. J lost 3 bases, V lost 3 bases, and 8 bases had no gene match.

This clonotype has a count of ten or more. The chain carries TRBV10-3 and TRBJ2-1; maybe TRBD2 (5 bases). Trimming took off 0 bases at V and 4 bases at J, with 16 bases between the two ends. Germline lookup yields CDR1 ENHRY and CDR2 SYGVKD. This CDR3 has 17 amino acids. In nucleotides, the CDR3 is TGTGCCATCAGTGAGTCCATCAGGATCCGACTATACAATGAGCAGTTCTTC. It yields the protein CAISESIRIRLYNEQFF.

This clonotype was seen ten or more times. V usage is TRBV3-1 and J usage is TRBJ2-3; D not certain. Germline V gene lookup returns CDR1 LGHDT and CDR2 YNNKEL (reference sequence). Trimming removed 3 bases at V and 5 bases at J, with 9 bases between. The CDR3 is made up of 13 amino acids. This CDR3 reads CASSQSAGDTQYF. Written as DNA, the CDR3 is TGTGCCAGCAGCCAGAGCGCAGGAGATACGCAGTATTTT.